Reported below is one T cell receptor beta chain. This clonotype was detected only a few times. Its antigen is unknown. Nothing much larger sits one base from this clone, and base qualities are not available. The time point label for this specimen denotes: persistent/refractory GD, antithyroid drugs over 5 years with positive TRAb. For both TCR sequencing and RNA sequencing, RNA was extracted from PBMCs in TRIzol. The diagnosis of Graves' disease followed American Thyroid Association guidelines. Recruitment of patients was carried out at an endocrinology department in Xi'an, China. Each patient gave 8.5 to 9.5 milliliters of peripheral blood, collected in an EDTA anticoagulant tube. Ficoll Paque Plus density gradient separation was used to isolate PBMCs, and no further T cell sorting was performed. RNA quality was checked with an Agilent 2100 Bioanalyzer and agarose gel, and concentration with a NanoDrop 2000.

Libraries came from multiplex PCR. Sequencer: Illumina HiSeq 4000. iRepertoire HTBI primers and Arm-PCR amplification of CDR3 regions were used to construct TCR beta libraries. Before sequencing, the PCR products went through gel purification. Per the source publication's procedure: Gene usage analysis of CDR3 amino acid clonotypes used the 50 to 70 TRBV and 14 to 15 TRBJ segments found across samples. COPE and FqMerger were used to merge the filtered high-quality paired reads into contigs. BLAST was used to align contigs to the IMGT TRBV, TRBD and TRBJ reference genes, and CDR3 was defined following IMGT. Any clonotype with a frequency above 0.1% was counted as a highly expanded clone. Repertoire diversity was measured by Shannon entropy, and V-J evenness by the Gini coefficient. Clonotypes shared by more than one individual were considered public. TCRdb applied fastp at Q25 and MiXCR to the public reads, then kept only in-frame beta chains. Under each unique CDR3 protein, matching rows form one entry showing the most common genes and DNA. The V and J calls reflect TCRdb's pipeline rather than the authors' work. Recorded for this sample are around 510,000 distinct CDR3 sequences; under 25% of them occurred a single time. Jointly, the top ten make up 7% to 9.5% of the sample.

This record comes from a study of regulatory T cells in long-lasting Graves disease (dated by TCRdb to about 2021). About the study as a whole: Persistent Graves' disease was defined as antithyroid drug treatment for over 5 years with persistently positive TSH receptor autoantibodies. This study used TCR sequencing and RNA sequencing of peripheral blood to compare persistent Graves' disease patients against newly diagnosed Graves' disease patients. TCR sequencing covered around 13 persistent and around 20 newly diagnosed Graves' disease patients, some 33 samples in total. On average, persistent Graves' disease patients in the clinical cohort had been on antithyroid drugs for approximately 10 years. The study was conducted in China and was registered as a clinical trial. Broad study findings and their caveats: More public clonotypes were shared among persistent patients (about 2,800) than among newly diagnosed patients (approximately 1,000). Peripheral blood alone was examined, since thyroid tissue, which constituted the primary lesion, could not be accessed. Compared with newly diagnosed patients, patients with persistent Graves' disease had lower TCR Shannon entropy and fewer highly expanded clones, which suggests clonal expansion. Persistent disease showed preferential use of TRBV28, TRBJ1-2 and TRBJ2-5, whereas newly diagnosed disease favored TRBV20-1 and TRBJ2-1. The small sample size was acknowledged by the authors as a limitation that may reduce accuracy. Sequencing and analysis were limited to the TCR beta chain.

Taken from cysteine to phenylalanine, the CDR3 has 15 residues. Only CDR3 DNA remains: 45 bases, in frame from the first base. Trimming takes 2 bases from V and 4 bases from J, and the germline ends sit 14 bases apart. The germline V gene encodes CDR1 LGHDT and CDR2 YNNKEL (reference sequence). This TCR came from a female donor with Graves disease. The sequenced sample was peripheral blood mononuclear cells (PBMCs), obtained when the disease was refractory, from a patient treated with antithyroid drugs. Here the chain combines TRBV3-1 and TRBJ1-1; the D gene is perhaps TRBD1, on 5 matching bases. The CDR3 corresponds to CASSQSGRGSTEAFF. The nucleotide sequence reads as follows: TGTGCCAGCAGCCAATCAGGGAGAGGGTCCACTGAAGCTTTCTTT.